The next 21 T cell receptor beta chains were all read from a single sample in a study of blood T cells in healthy people across ages. Through a sample-barcoded 5' primer and a J-beta primer mix, a second PCR was run for about 6 to 11 cycles. In TCRdb, the 5' RACE reads were re-called with MiXCR into one record per CDR3 protein. Of 1.5 million to 2 million distinct CDR3 sequences listed, roughly 28% are singletons. Sequenced sample: blood. All receptors come from a woman younger than 45 in good health.

This clonotype was seen at least ten times. The chain links TRBV29-1 to TRBJ2-1; TRBD1 or TRBD2 may be the D gene (6 bases each). This CDR3 has 12 residues. The germline V and J ends were trimmed by 7 bases and 7 bases, with 14 bases remaining between them. Per the germline V gene, CDR1 is SQVTM and CDR2 is ANQGSEA. The CDR3 DNA reads as TGCAGCGGAGGGGGACTTATAAATGAGCAGTTCTTC. Translating it yields CSGGGLINEQFF.

This clonotype appeared a few times. The CDR3 region has the DNA TGTGCCAGCAGCTTAACACCGGCGGCCAGCAATGAGCAGTTCTTC. It translates to CASSLTPAASNEQFF. J is TRBJ2-1 and V is TRBV7-9; D remains ambiguous. The CDR3 is 15 amino acids. Germline V gene sequence: CDR1 SEHNR, CDR2 FQNEAQ (reference sequence). V lost 2 bases, J lost 6 bases, and 14 bases lay in between. The full variable domain, completed using reference TRBV7-9 and TRBJ2-1, is DTGVSQNPRHKITKRGQNVTFRCDPISEHNRLYWYRQTLGQGPEFLTYFQNEAQLEKSRLLSDRFSAERPKGSFSTLEIQRTEQGDSAMYLCASSLTPAASNEQFFGPGTRLTVL.

This clonotype appeared a few times. J is TRBJ2-3 and V is TRBV20-1, with 7 bases matching TRBD2. Germline V gene data show CDR1 as DFQATT and CDR2 as SNEGSKA (reference sequence). V was clipped by 3 bases and J by 3 bases; unmatched bases: 9. CDR3 length equals 15 residues. CDR3 nucleotides: TGCAGTGCTAGGGGGAGGGCCGCCGGGACAGATACGCAGTATTTT. The encoded protein is CSARGRAAGTDTQYF.

The J gene is TRBJ1-5, the V gene TRBV20-1, with 8 bases fitting TRBD1. The germline V gene encodes CDR1 DFQATT and CDR2 SNEGSKA (reference sequence). This CDR3 is 12 amino acids long. The ends lost 6 bases at V and 7 bases at J; junction bases unmatched: 5. The CDR3 nucleotides are TGCAGTGCCAAACAGGGGGAACAGCCCCAGCATTTT. Its protein is CSAKQGEQPQHF.

This clonotype was observed a few times. The CDR3 bases are TGTGCCAGCAGCTTTAACTGGGGCCGCCAAGAGACCCAGTACTTC. Protein sequence: CASSFNWGRQETQYF. The chain recombines TRBV7-2 with TRBJ2-5, with D perhaps TRBD1 (5 bases). This CDR3 has 15 residues. The ends were cut back, 3 bases at V and 1 base at J, with 12 bases in the middle. CDR1 and CDR2 (germline): SGHTA, FQGNSA.

Turning to this clonotype: One end of the junction does not line up with germline, which may come from a read error. The gene calls are TRBV20-1 and TRBJ2-1; D possibly corresponds to TRBD2 (6 bases). Germline loops: CDR1 DFQATT, CDR2 SNEGSKA (reference sequence). CDR3 length: 16 residues. CDR3 sequence: CSAREGPMVSCNEQFF. CDR3 coding DNA: TGCAGTGCTAGGGAGGGTCCGATGGTATCCTGCAATGAGCAGTTCTTC.

This clonotype was seen repeatedly, ten times or more. This chain connects TRBV2 to TRBJ2-7; no definite D call. V lost 8 bases, J lost 0 bases, and 17 bases lay in between. Germline V gene sequence: CDR1 SNHLY, CDR2 FYNNEI. CDR3 length: 15 residues. The CDR3 reads CASLYSRQLSYEQYF. The DNA for the CDR3 is TGTGCCAGCCTATACTCGCGACAACTCTCCTACGAGCAGTACTTC. The full variable domain, completed using reference TRBV2 and TRBJ2-7, is EPEVTQTPSHQVTQMGQEVILRCVPISNHLYFYWYRQILGQKVEFLVSFYNNEISEKSEIFDDQFSVERPDGSNFTLKIRSTKLEDSAMYFCASLYSRQLSYEQYFGPGTRLTVT.

The rearrangement joins TRBV11-2 to TRBJ1-4; tentatively, D is TRBD1 (5 bases). Germline assignment: CDR1 SGHAT and CDR2 FQNNGV. This CDR3 spans 15 amino acids. Trimming took 3 bases from V and 5 from J, leaving 13 bases between them. The CDR3: CASSLRGTENEKLFF. Written as DNA, the CDR3 is TGTGCCAGCAGCTTGAGAGGGACTGAGAATGAAAAACTGTTTTTT.

The rearrangement links TRBV7-6 to TRBJ2-1, with D perhaps TRBD1 or TRBD2 (6 bases each). Looked up from germline, CDR1 is SGHVS and CDR2 is FNYEAQ. The CDR3 extends over 15 amino acids. Trimming shortened V by 4 bases and J by 8 bases, and 18 bases separated the two germline ends. CDR3 sequence reads: CASSYLPGADDEQFF. The DNA of the CDR3 is TGTGCCAGCAGCTACCTTCCGGGGGCCGATGATGAGCAGTTCTTC.

This clonotype appeared a few times. The chain employs TRBV29-1 and TRBJ1-2, with a tentative D call TRBD1 (5 bases). CDR3 length: 12 residues. The germline V gene encodes CDR1 SQVTM and CDR2 ANQGSEA. V was shortened by 7 bases and J by 8 bases, with 17 bases between the two germline ends. The chain's CDR3 is CSALRYGGGYTF. The CDR3 DNA sequence: TGCAGCGCCCTACGGTACGGGGGGGGCTACACCTTC.

The V call is TRBV5-6, the J call TRBJ2-1, with a possible D match to TRBD1 (5 bases). V lost 4 bases and J 1 base, leaving 15 bases between the germline ends. The CDR3 covers 16 residues. The germline V gene encodes CDR1 SGHDT and CDR2 YYEEEE. The CDR3 region is CASSAIDWTSYNEQFF. The CDR3 nucleotides are TGTGCCAGCAGCGCGATAGACTGGACATCCTACAATGAGCAGTTCTTC.

The V gene is TRBV12-3 or TRBV12-4, the J gene TRBJ1-2; D not resolved. The CDR3 consists of 13 residues. V was clipped by 10 bases and J by 6 bases, with 18 bases between them. The CDR3 region is CATYPIGLDGYTF. In DNA form, the CDR3 reads TGTGCCACCTACCCGATAGGGTTAGATGGCTACACCTTC.

Turning to this clonotype: Since a much larger clone is just one base distant, this may be a read error. The genes are TRBV29-1 and TRBJ2-4; D not certain. With 4 bases removed from V and 13 bases from J, the gap between germline ends came to 14 bases. Germline V gene lookup returns CDR1 SQVTM and CDR2 ANQGSEA. The CDR3 totals 11 residues. Written as DNA, the CDR3 is TGCAGCGTTGTGTTAGGAATTGAGCAGTACTTC. Its translation: CSVVLGIEQYF.

In regard to this clonotype: A much larger clone is a single base away; this may be a read error. J is TRBJ2-5 and V is TRBV3-1; a weak D match, TRBD1 (6 bases). The J call may be incorrect, as the DNA end agrees better with TRBJ2-7. The CDR3 contains 13 residues. Germline loops: CDR1 LGHDT, CDR2 YNNKEL (reference sequence). The CDR3 reads CASSPQAGAEQYF. The CDR3 bases are TGTGCCAGCAGCCCCCAGGCAGGGGCCGAGCAGTACTTC.

This clonotype was recorded at least ten times. J is TRBJ2-5 and V is TRBV7-2; either TRBD1 or TRBD2 may supply D (5 bases each). The CDR3 extends over 14 amino acids. V lost 3 bases, J lost 1 base, and 9 bases lay in between. CDR1 SGHTA and CDR2 FQGNSA come from the germline V gene. The CDR3 reads CASSFSGPQETQYF. CDR3 coding DNA: TGTGCCAGCAGCTTTTCGGGACCCCAAGAGACCCAGTACTTC.

The table lists this clonotype with a few counts. This chain joins TRBV5-6 and TRBJ2-6; a weak D match, TRBD1 (5 bases). The germline gives CDR1 SGHDT, CDR2 YYEEEE. There are 18 residues in the CDR3. The ends were cut back, 3 bases at V and 0 bases at J, with 16 bases in the middle. The CDR3 sequence: CASSSPTDPSSGANVLTF. CDR3 DNA: TGTGCCAGCAGCTCTCCGACAGACCCAAGCTCTGGGGCCAACGTCCTGACTTTC.

There are a few counts of this clonotype. For the CDR3, the DNA is TGTGCCAGCATTGACAGGGGGCAGAACACCGGGGAGCTGTTTTTT. This sequence encodes CASIDRGQNTGELFF. The chain links TRBV6-6 to TRBJ2-2, with 10 nucleotides matching TRBD1. There are 15 residues in the CDR3. Germline values: CDR1 MNHNY, CDR2 SVGAGI (reference sequence). V was clipped by 7 bases and J by 1 base; unmatched bases: 3.

This clonotype was counted a single time. This may arise from a read error, as a much more abundant clone is one base away. This sequence joins TRBV6-5 and TRBJ2-1, with D possibly being TRBD1 (6 bases). CDR3 length: 15 residues. Germline V gene data show CDR1 as MNHEY and CDR2 as SVGAGI. CDR3 bases: TGTGCCAGCAGTGATGGGGGCACAGCCGGCAATAAGCAGTTCTTC. This gives the protein CASSDGGTAGNKQFF.

The chain carries TRBV10-3 and TRBJ2-3, with 7 positions matching TRBD1. With V trimmed by 6 bases and J by 3 bases, 6 bases remained unmatched. The CDR3 covers 14 residues. Germline loops: CDR1 ENHRY, CDR2 SYGVKD. This CDR3 reads CAISYGQVTDTQYF. CDR3 in DNA: TGTGCCATCAGCTATGGACAGGTAACAGATACGCAGTATTTT.

This clonotype was seen a few times. The chain employs TRBV12-5 and TRBJ2-1, with 7 bases fitting TRBD2. There are 15 residues in the CDR3. The germline V gene encodes CDR1 LGHNT and CDR2 FRNRAP. The V segment lost 4 bases and the J segment 7 bases; nucleotides outside the gene matches: 10. As DNA, the CDR3 is TGTGCTAGTGGTTGGGGGGGGGACTATCCAAATGAGCAGTTCTTC. It specifies CASGWGGDYPNEQFF.

This clonotype showed up just a few times. The CDR3 DNA is TGTGCCATCAGTGACGGGACGACGATAGAGACCCAGTACTTC. It translates to CAISDGTTIETQYF. The J gene is TRBJ2-5, the V gene TRBV10-3, with D perhaps TRBD1 or TRBD2 (5 bases each). This CDR3 comprises 14 residues. The V end was cut by 3 bases, the J end by 4 bases, with 12 bases between. Germline V lookup: CDR1 ENHRY, CDR2 SYGVKD.